Following are 14 T cell receptor beta chains from one sample sequenced in a study of beta chain features in type 1 diabetes. Whole-study results and caveats: Type 1 diabetes patients had TCRB CDR3s that were shorter (moderately but significantly so) in all four CD4+ subsets.

All of the isolated RNA was reverse transcribed, so expressed TCRB transcripts were sequenced. Data came from immunoSEQ multiplex PCR; TCRdb stores just in-frame clones and leaves some out. The sample includes around 280,000 clones, 15% seen only once; the top ten take approximately 0.015%. No antigen is known for these receptors. Sample: naive CD4+ T cells from blood. The receptors were sampled from a man in his late teens or twenties with type 1 diabetes.

Only a few counts were recorded for this clone. The rearrangement uses TRBV9 and TRBJ1-1; the D gene is possibly TRBD1 (5 bases). The CDR3 loop spans 13 amino acids. With 7 bases removed from V and 4 bases from J, the gap between germline ends came to 14 bases. Germline V gives CDR1 SGDLS, CDR2 YYNGEE. The CDR3 is CASGQGSGTEAFF. CDR3 nucleotides: TGTGCCAGCGGGCAGGGTAGTGGCACTGAAGCTTTCTTT.

The chain links TRBV30 to TRBJ2-1, with D maybe TRBD1 (5 bases). Germline CDR1 is GTSNPN and CDR2 is SVGIG (reference sequence). V was pared by 1 base and J by 5 bases, with 12 bases between. The CDR3 totals 14 residues. CDR3 nucleotide sequence: TGTGCCTGGAGTGGTCAGGGAAGGGACAATGAGCAGTTCTTC. This encodes CAWSGQGRDNEQFF.

This sequence joins TRBV7-8 and TRBJ1-4, with 7 bases fitting TRBD1. The length of the CDR3 is 14 residues. CDR1 is SGHVS, CDR2 FQNEAQ, per germline. Trimming cost V 5 bases and J 7 bases; bases outside gene matches: 7. The chain's CDR3 is CASSRQGRSEKLFF. The CDR3 DNA is TGTGCCAGCAGCAGACAGGGAAGGAGTGAAAAACTGTTTTTT.

The V and J genes are TRBV18 and TRBJ1-1, with TRBD1 matching 7 bases. CDR3 length equals 14 residues. The V gene's germline CDR1 is KGHSH and CDR2 LQKENI. The V gene end was trimmed by 6 bases and the J gene end by 0 bases; junction bases not matched to a gene: 4. The DNA of the CDR3 is TGTGCCAGCTCCCGCGGGACAGTGAACACTGAAGCTTTCTTT. Its translation: CASSRGTVNTEAFF.

The rearrangement uses TRBV21-1 and TRBJ1-4; the D call in the table, TRBD1, was not verified against the DNA. TRBV21-1 is shown as a pseudogene. CDR3 length equals 18 residues. The CDR3 sequence: CASSNPGGAMSTNEKLFF. Here the CDR3 DNA reads TGTGCCAGCAGCAATCCAGGGGGCGCAATGTCAACTAATGAAAAACTGTTTTTT.

The V and J genes are TRBV23-1 and TRBJ2-6; TRBD2 might be the D (5 bases). TRBV23-1 belongs to the ORF category, with a function that is uncertain. CDR3 length: 13 residues. Trimming stripped 9 bases from V and 1 base from J, with 7 bases between. The CDR3 nucleotides read TGCGCCAGACCGGGGTCTGGGGCCAACGTCCTGACTTTC. Translating gives CARPGSGANVLTF.

This clone turned up a few times. This chain connects TRBV19 to TRBJ2-1; 9 bases match TRBD2. This CDR3 spans 18 amino acids. V gave up 4 bases and J gave up 0 bases; unmatched junction bases: 10. Germline V gene lookup returns CDR1 LNHDA and CDR2 SQIVND (reference sequence). The CDR3 DNA is TGTGCCAGTAGTACAGACGGACTAGCGCAGATCTCCTACAATGAGCAGTTCTTC. Its translation: CASSTDGLAQISYNEQFF.

This clone was observed a handful of times. The chain has TRBV7-9 and TRBJ2-7; the match to TRBD2 covers 8 bases. V shed 5 bases and J 6 bases; nucleotides not matched to a gene: 9. This CDR3 spans 14 amino acids. Germline loops: CDR1 SEHNR, CDR2 FQNEAQ (reference sequence). The chain's CDR3 is CASSHPGGTSEQYF. The CDR3 DNA follows: TGTGCCAGCAGCCATCCGGGGGGGACATCCGAGCAGTACTTC.

This rearrangement joins TRBV19 to TRBJ2-3; 7 bases align to TRBD1. CDR3 size: 15 residues. Germline CDR1 LNHDA, CDR2 SQIVND (reference sequence). Trimming removed 5 bases from V and 1 base from J; junction bases left unmatched: 6. CDR3 sequence: CASSPGGYRTDTQYF. CDR3 bases: TGTGCCAGTAGTCCAGGGGGATACCGCACAGATACGCAGTATTTT.

This clone was seen a handful of times. V and J are TRBV30 and TRBJ1-1, with D possibly TRBD1 on 5 matching bases. The CDR3 totals 13 residues. Trimming removed 3 bases from V and 5 bases from J, with 13 bases in between. Per germline, CDR1 GTSNPN and CDR2 SVGIG (reference sequence). The CDR3 DNA reads TGTGCCTGGAGCAGTTTGGGGGGAACTGAAGCTTTCTTT. Translation gives CAWSSLGGTEAFF.

This clone came up a few times. The chain combines TRBV29-1 with TRBJ1-3, with D unclear. In germline, CDR1 is SQVTM, CDR2 ANQGSEA. V lost 7 bases and J lost 4, with 8 bases in between. The length of the CDR3 is 11 residues. The CDR3 coding sequence is TGCAGCGCCGAGTTGGGAAACACCATATATTTT. Amino acids: CSAELGNTIYF.

This clone was found a few times. This chain joins TRBV27 and TRBJ2-7; TRBD2 aligns across 7 bases. The CDR3 contains 14 residues. From germline, CDR1 is MNHEY and CDR2 SMNVEV (reference sequence). Trimming removed 6 bases from V and 1 base from J; junction bases left unmatched: 6. CDR3 sequence (DNA): TGTGCCAGCAGAAGGACTAGAGGGTCCTACGAGCAGTACTTC. Amino acids: CASRRTRGSYEQYF.

The chain joins TRBV5-1 to TRBJ1-1; 9 nucleotides match TRBD1. Germline CDR1 SGHRS, CDR2 YFSETQ. Germline trimming cut 7 bases from V and 4 bases from J; bases unmatched to any gene: 8. The CDR3 is 14 amino acids. CDR3 bases: TGCGCCAGCTCCCCTGGACAGGGGTTCACTGAAGCTTTCTTT. This gives the protein CASSPGQGFTEAFF.

V and J are TRBV9 and TRBJ1-2; 8 nucleotides align to TRBD1. From germline, CDR1 is SGDLS and CDR2 YYNGEE. This CDR3 contains 14 residues. Germline trimming cut 0 bases from V and 2 bases from J; bases unmatched to any gene: 0. CDR3 nucleotides: TGTGCCAGCAGCGTAGGGGACAGGAACTATGGCTACACCTTC. Amino acid sequence: CASSVGDRNYGYTF.